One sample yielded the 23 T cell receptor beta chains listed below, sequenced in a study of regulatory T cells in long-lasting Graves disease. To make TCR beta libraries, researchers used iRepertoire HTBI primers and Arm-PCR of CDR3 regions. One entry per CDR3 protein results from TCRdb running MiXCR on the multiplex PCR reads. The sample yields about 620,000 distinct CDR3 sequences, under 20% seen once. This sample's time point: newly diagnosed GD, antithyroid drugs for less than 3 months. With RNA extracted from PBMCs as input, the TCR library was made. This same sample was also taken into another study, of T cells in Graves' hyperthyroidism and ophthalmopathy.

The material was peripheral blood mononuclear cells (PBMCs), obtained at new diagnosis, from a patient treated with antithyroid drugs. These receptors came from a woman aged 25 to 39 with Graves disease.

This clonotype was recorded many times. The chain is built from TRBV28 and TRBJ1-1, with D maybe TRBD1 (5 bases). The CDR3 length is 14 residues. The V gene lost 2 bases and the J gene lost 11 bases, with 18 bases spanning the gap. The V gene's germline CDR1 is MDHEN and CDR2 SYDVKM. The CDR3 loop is CASSLIVRDRWAFF. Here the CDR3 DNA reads TGTGCCAGCAGTTTAATTGTGCGGGACCGCTGGGCTTTCTTT.

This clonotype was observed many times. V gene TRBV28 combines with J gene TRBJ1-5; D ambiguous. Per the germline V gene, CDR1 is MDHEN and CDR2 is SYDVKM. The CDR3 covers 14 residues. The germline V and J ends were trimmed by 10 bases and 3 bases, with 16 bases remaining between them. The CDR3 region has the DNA TGTGCCACCCTGGCCGGCTCGCTCAATCAGCCCCAGCATTTT. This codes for CATLAGSLNQPQHF.

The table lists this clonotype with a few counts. CDR3: CASSRMGYNEQFF. The DNA of the CDR3 is TGTGCCAGCAGCCGTATGGGTTACAATGAGCAGTTCTTC. J is TRBJ2-1 and V is TRBV7-2; D not certain. This CDR3 has 13 residues. Germline CDR1 reads SGHTA; CDR2 reads FQGNSA. Trimming cost V 5 bases and J 4 bases, with 9 bases left between them.

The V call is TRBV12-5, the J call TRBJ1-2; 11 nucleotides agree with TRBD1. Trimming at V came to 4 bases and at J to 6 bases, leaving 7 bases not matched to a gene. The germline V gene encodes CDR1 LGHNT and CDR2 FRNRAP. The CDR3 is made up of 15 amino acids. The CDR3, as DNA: TGTGCTAGTGGTTCGTCCGGGACAGGGGGTAATGGCTACACCTTC. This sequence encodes CASGSSGTGGNGYTF.

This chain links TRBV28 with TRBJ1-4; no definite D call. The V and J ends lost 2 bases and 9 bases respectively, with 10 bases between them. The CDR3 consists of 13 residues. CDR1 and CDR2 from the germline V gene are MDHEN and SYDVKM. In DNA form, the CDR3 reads TGTGCCAGCAGTTTAGTGGGGTGGAAAAAACTGTTTTTT. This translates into CASSLVGWKKLFF.

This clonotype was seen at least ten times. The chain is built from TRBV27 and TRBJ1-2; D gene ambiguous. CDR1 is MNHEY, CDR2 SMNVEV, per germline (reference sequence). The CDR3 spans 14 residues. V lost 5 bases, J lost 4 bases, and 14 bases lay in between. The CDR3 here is CASSPNEDIYGYTF. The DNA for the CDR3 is TGTGCCAGCAGTCCCAATGAAGATATCTATGGCTACACCTTC.

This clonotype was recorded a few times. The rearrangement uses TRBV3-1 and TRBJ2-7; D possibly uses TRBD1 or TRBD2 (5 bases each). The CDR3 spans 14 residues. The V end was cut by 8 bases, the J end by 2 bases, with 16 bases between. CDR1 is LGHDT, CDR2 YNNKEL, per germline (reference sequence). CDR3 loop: CASAHRSGPYEQYF. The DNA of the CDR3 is TGTGCCAGCGCCCATCGATCGGGGCCCTACGAGCAGTACTTC.

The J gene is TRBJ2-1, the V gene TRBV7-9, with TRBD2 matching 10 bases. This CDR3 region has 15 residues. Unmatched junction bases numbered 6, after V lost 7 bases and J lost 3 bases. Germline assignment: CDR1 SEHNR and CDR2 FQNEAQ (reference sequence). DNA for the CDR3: TGTGCCAGCACCCCCAGCGGGGGGGACTACAATGAGCAGTTCTTC. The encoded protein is CASTPSGGDYNEQFF. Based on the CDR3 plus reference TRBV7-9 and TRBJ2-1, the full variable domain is DTGVSQNPRHKITKRGQNVTFRCDPISEHNRLYWYRQTLGQGPEFLTYFQNEAQLEKSRLLSDRFSAERPKGSFSTLEIQRTEQGDSAMYLCASTPSGGDYNEQFFGPGTRLTVL.

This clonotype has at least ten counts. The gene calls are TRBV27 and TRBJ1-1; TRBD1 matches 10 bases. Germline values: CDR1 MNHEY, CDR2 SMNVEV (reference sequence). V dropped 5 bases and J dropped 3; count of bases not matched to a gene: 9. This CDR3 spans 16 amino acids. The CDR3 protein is CASSQTGGALDTEAFF. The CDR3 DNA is TGTGCCAGCAGTCAGACAGGGGGCGCCTTGGACACTGAAGCTTTCTTT.

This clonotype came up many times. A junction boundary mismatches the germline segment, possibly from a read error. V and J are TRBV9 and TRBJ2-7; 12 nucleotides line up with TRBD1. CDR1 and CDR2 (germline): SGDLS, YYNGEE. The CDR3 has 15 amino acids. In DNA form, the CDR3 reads TGCGCCAGCAGTGTCGCGGGACAGGGGGCTTACGAGCAGTACTTC. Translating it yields CASSVAGQGAYEQYF. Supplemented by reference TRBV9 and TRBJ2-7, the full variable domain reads DSGVTQTPKHLITATGQRVTLRCSPRSGDLSVYWYQQSLDQGLQFLIQYYNGEERAKGNILERFSAQQFPDLHSELNLSSLELGDSALYFCASSVAGQGAYEQYFGPGTRLTVT.

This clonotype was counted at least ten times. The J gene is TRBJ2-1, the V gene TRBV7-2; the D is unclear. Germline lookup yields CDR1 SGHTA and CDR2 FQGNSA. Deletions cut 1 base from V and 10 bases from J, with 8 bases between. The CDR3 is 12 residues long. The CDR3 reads CASSLGISEQFF. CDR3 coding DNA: TGTGCCAGCAGCTTAGGAATCAGCGAGCAGTTCTTC.

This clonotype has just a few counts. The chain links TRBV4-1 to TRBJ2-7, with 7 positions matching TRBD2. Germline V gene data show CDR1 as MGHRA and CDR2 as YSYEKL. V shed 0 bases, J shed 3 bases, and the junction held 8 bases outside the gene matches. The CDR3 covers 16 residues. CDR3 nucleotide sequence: TGCGCCAGCAGCCAAGAATGGGCACTAGCGATCTACGAGCAGTACTTC. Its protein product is CASSQEWALAIYEQYF.

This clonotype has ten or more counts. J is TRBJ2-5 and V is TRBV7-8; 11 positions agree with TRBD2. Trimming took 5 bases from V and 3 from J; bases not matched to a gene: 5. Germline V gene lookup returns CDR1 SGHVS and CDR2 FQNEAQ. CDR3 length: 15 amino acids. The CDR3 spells CASSGQTSGKETQYF. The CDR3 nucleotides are TGTGCCAGCAGCGGACAGACTAGCGGGAAAGAGACCCAGTACTTC.

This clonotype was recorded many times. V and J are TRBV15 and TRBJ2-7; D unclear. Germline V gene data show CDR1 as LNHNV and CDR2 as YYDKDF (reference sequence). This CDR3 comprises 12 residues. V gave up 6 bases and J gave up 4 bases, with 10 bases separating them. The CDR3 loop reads CATRSATYEQYF. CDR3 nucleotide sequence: TGTGCCACCAGGTCAGCTACTTACGAGCAGTACTTC.

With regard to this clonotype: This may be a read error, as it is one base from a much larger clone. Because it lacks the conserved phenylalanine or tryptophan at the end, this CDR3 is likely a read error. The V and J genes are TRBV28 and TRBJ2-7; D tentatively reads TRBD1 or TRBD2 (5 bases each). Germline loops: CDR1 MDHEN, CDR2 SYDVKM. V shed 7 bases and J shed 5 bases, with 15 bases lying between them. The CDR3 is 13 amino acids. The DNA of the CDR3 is TGTGCCAGCAAGGGACCCGCTCTGGACGAGCAGTACCTC. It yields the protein CASKGPALDEQYL.

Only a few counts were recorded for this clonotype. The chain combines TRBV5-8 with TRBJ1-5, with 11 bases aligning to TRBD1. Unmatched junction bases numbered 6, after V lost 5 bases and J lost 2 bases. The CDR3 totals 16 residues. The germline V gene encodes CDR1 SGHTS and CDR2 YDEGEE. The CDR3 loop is CASSREGQGGNQPQHF. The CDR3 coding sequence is TGTGCCAGCAGTCGAGAGGGACAGGGGGGCAATCAGCCCCAGCATTTT.

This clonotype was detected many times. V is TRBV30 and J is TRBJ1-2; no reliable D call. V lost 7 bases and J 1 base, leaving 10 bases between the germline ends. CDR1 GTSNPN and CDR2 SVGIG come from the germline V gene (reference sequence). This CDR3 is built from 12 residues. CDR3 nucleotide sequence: TGTGCCTACGACGACCTTAACTATGGCTACACCTTC. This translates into CAYDDLNYGYTF. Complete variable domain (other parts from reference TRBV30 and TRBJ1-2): SQTIHQWPATLVQPVGSPLSLECTVEGTSNPNLYWYRQAAGRGLQLLFYSVGIGQISSEVPQNLSASRPQDRQFILSSKKLLLSDSGFYLCAYDDLNYGYTFGSGTRLTVV.

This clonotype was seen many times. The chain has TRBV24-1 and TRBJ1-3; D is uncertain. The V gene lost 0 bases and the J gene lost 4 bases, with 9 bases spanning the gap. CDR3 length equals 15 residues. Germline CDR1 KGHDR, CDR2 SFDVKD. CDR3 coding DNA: TGTGCCACCAGTGATTTGAGAACTAAGGGAAACACCATATATTTT. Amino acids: CATSDLRTKGNTIYF.

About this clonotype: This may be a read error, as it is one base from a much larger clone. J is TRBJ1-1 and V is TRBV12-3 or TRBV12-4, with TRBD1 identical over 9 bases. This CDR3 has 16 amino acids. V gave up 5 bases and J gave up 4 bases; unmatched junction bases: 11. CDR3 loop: CASSATPGQGGTEAFF. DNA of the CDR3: TGTGCCAGCAGTGCCACTCCGGGACAGGGAGGCACTGAAGCTTTCTTT.

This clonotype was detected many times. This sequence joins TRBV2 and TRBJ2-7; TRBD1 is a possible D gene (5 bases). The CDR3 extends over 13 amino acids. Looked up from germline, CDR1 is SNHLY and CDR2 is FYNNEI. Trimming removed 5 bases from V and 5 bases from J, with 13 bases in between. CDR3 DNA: TGTGCCAGCAGTACTATCCAGGGTAACGAGCAGTACTTC. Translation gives CASSTIQGNEQYF.

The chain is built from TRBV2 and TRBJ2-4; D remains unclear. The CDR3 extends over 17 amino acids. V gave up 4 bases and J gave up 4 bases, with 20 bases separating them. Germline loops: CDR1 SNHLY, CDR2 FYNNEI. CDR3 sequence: CASSVSGGSEKKNIQYF. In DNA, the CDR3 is TGTGCCAGCAGTGTGAGTGGCGGCAGCGAAAAAAAAAACATTCAGTACTTC.

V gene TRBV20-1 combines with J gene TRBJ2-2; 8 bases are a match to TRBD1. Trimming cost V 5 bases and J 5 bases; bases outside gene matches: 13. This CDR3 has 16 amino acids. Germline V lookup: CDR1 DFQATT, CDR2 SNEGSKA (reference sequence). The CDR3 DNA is TGCAGTGCTGCAAGGGCCCAGGGGGCGAGGACCGGGGAGCTGTTTTTT. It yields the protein CSAARAQGARTGELFF.

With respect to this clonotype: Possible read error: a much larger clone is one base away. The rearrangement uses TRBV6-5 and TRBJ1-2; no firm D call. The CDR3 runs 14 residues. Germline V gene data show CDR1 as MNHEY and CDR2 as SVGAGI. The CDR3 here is CAGSSESGITGYTF. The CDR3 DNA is TGTGCCGGCAGTTCTGAATCCGGGATTACGGGCTACACCTTC.